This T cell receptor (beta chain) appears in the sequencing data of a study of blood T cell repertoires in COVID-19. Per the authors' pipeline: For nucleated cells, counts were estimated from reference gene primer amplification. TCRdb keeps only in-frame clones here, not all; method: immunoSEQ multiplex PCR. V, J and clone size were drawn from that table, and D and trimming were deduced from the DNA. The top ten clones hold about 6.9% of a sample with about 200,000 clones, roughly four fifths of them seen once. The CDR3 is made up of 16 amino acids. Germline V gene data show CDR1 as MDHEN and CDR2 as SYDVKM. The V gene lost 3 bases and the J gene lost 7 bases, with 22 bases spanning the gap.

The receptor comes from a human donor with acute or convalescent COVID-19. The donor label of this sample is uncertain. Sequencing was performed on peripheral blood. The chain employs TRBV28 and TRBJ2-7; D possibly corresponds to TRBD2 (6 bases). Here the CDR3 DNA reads TGTGCCAGCAGTTTGAGAGTCGGGTGGACGCGGGAAGAGCAGTACTTC. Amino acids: CASSLRVGWTREEQYF.